This T cell receptor beta chain derives from a study of blood T cell repertoires in COVID-19. Study as a whole: There were acute and convalescent COVID-19 samples, and they came from the United States, Italy and Spain. PBMCs, B-cell-depleted T cells, or T cells were the source of the cDNA or gDNA that made up the material.

This CDR3 has 12 amino acids. The germline V gene encodes CDR1 SGHKS and CDR2 YYEKEE (reference sequence). V shed 4 bases and J 10 bases; nucleotides not matched to a gene: 8. Using immunoSEQ multiplex PCR, the repertoire was profiled, and TCRdb retains in-frame clones only, with some absent. The sample includes about 250,000 clones, around 85% of them seen just once. The chain couples TRBV5-5 to TRBJ2-7, with 7 positions matching TRBD1. This TCR derives from a man aged 45-60 years with active or convalescent COVID-19. Material for sequencing was peripheral blood. CDR3 in amino acids: CASSPDRDGQYF. The CDR3 DNA follows: TGTGCCAGCAGCCCCGACAGGGACGGTCAGTACTTC.